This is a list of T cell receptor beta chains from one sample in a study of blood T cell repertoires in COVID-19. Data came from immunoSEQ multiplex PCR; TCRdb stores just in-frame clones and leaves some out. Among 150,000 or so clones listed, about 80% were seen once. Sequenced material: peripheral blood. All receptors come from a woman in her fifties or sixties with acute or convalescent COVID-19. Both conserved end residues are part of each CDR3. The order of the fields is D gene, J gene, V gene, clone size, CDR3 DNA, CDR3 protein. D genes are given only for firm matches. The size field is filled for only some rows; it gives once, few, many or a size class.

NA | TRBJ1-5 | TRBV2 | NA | TGTGCCAGCACAACCGGGTTGAGCAATCAGCCCCAGCATTTT | CASTTGLSNQPQHF
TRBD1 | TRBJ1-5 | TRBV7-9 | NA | TGTGCCAGCAGCTCGATGACAGGGATTAGCAATCAGCCCCAGCATTTT | CASSSMTGISNQPQHF
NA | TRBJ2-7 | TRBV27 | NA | TGTGCCAGCAACTTGCCCCGGGCGGGGTCTGTCTACGAGCAGTACTTC | CASNLPRAGSVYEQYF
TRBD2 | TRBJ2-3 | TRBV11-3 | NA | TGTGCCAGCAGCCGCAGGACTAGCGGGGGGGGAGCAGATACGCAGTATTTT | CASSRRTSGGGADTQYF
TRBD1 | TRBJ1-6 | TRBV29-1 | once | TGCAGCGTGGGACAGGGTACTAATTCACCCCTCCACTTT | CSVGQGTNSPLHF
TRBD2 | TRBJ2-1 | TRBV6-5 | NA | TGTGCCAGCAGGTCGAGCGGGGCCTCCTACAATGAGCAGTTCTTC | CASRSSGASYNEQFF
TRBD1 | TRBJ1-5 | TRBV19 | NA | TGTGCCAGTCACGACCAGGGGGCTTGGGGCAATCAGCCCCAGCATTTT | CASHDQGAWGNQPQHF
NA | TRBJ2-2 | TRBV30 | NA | TGTGCCTGGGCTAGCTACACCGGGGAGCTGTTTTTT | CAWASYTGELFF
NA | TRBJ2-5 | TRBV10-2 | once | TGCGCCAGCAGTGCCGCCGGGACTACAGGGGAGACCCAGTACTTC | CASSAAGTTGETQYF
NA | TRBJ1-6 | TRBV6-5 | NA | TGTGCCAGCAGTTACGTTGGGAGGTCAGTCAATTCACCCCTCCACTTT | CASSYVGRSVNSPLHF
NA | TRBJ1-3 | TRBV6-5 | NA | TGTGCCAGCAGTTACGGAGGCAGACTCTCTGGAAACACCATATATTTT | CASSYGGRLSGNTIYF
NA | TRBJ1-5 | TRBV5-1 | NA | TGCGCCAGCAGCTTGGTACCAGGGGATCAGCCCCAGCATTTT | CASSLVPGDQPQHF
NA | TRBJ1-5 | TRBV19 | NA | TGTGCCACTACAAAACAGTCCTTTAATCAGCCCCAGCATTTT | CATTKQSFNQPQHF
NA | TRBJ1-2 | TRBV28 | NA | TGTGCCAGCAGTTTGCGCACCAACTATGGCTACACCTTC | CASSLRTNYGYTF
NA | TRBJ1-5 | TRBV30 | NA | TGTGCCTGGAGTGGGGGGGGGTTACAGCCCCAGCATTTT | CAWSGGGLQPQHF
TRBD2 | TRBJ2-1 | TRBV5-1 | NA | TGCGCCAGCAGCTTCGGAATCGGACTAGATTACAATGAGCAGTTCTTC | CASSFGIGLDYNEQFF
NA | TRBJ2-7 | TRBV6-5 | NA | TGTGCCAGCAGTCCAGGACAGTCCTACGAGCAGTACTTC | CASSPGQSYEQYF
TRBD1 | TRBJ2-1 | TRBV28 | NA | TGTGCCAGCAGTCAAATCAACTCCGGGACAGGGTTCTTC | CASSQINSGTGFF
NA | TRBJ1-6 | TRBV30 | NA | TGTGCCTGGAGTGTCCAATCCCCCCCAAATTCACCCCTCCACTTT | CAWSVQSPPNSPLHF
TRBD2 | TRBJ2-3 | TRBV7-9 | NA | TGTGCCAGCAGCTTAGGGCTAGCGGGTCCCACAGATACGCAGTATTTT | CASSLGLAGPTDTQYF
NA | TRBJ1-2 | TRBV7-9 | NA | TGTGCCAGCAGCCCCCCAGGGCGGGATCTCTATGGCTACACCTTC | CASSPPGRDLYGYTF
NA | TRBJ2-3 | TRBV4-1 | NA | TGCGCCAGCGGGGGGGCCATCGCAGATACGCAGTATTTT | CASGGAIADTQYF
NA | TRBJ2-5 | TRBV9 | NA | TGTGCCAGCAGCCCCCGGGGTTCATTTGGGTTTTGGGAGACCCAGTACTTC | CASSPRGSFGFWETQYF
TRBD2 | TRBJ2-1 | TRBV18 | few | TGTGCCAGCTCACCTCAGCGGGGGTACAATGAGCAGTTCTTC | CASSPQRGYNEQFF
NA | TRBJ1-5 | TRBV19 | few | TGTGCCAGTAGTAAGGAGGGTCTGGGCAATCAGCCCCAGCATTTT | CASSKEGLGNQPQHF
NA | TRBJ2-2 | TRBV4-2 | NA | TGTGCCAGCAGCCAAGATGAAGGGAGAGGTACCACCGGGGAGCTGTTTTTT | CASSQDEGRGTTGELFF
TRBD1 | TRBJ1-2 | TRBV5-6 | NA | TGTGCCAGCAGCTTGGGAGGGGGGACAGGCGATTATAACTATGGCTACACCTTC | CASSLGGGTGDYNYGYTF
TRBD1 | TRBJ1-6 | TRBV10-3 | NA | TGTGCCATCAGTGAGGCCCGGACAGGGGGTAATGGTTCACCCCTCCACTTT | CAISEARTGGNGSPLHF
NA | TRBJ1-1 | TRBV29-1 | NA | TGCAGCGTTGAGGACAGCATGAACACTGAAGCTTTCTTT | CSVEDSMNTEAFF
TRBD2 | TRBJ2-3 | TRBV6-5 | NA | TGTGCCAGCACCAGACTAGCGGGGGGCACAGATACGCAGTATTTT | CASTRLAGGTDTQYF
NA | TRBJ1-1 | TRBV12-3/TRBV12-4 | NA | TGTGCCAGCCGCGTCCGGGACACTGAAGCTTTCTTT | CASRVRDTEAFF
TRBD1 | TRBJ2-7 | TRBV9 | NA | TGTGCCAGCAGCGTCGCCGGGACAGGGATTTTGTACGAGCAGTACTTC | CASSVAGTGILYEQYF
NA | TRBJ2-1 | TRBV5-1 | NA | TGCGCCAGCAGCTTGACTACCAATGAGCAGTTCTTC | CASSLTTNEQFF
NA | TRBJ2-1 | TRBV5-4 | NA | TGTGCCAGCGCCGCGGGTGGGGTTAGCTACAATGAGCAGTTCTTC | CASAAGGVSYNEQFF
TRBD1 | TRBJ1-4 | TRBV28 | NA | TGTGCCAGCAGTTTACAGGGGGCTCGTGAAAAACTGTTTTTT | CASSLQGAREKLFF
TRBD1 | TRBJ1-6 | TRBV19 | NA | TGTGCCAGTAGTATAGGGAGACAGGGGAATTCACCCCTCCACTTT | CASSIGRQGNSPLHF
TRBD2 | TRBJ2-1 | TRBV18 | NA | TGTGCCAGCTCACCACCGAAACTAGCGGGGGGGCACAATGAGCAGTTCTTC | CASSPPKLAGGHNEQFF
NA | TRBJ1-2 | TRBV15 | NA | TGTGCCACCAGCCCCCCGACAGTTCATGGCTACACCTTC | CATSPPTVHGYTF
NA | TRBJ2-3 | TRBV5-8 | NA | TGTGCCAGCAGCCAAGTCCAGGCAACAGATACGCAGTATTTT | CASSQVQATDTQYF
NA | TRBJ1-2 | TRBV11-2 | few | TGTGCCAGCACCCCATATTGGAGGGGCATAACTAACTATGGCTACACCTTC | CASTPYWRGITNYGYTF
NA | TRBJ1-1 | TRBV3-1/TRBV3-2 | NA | TGTGCCAGCAGCCAAGCCGGGAGTGAAGCTTTCTTT | CASSQAGSEAFF
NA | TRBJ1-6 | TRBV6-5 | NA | TGTGCCAGCAGGAGGACAGACTATAATTCACCCCTCCACTTT | CASRRTDYNSPLHF
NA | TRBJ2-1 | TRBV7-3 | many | TGTGCCAGCAGCGCCAACCAGGGGAATGAGCAGTTCTTC | CASSANQGNEQFF
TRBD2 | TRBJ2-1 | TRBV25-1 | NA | TGTGCCAGCAGTGGGACTAGCGGGGTCCTGGGGCAGTTCTTC | CASSGTSGVLGQFF
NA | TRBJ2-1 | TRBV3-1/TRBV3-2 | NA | TGTGCCAGCAGCCAAGGACAGGTTCTTACCTACAATGAGCAGTTCTTC | CASSQGQVLTYNEQFF
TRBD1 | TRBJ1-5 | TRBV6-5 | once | TGTGCCAGCAGCGTTGACAGGGGTCAGCCCCAGCATTTT | CASSVDRGQPQHF
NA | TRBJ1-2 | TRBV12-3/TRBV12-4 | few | TGTGCCAGCAGTTTTGACAGAAACTATGGCTACACCTTC | CASSFDRNYGYTF
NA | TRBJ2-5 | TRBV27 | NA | TGTGCCAGCAGTAGAAGGAGAGGGAGAGAGACCCAGTACTTC | CASSRRRGRETQYF
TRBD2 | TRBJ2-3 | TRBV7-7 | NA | TGTGCCAGCAGCCCAAGCGGGGGCCTAACGCAGTATTTT | CASSPSGGLTQYF
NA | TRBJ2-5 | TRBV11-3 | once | TGTGCCAGCAGCTTAAATACAGGGTTGGCGGAGACCCAGTACTTC | CASSLNTGLAETQYF
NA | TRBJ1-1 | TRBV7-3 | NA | TGTGCCAGCAGCTCGAAGGGCGGGGCGAGGAACACTGAAGCTTTCTTT | CASSSKGGARNTEAFF
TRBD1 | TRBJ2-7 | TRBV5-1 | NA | TGCGCCAGCAGCACCGCACCGGGACAGGGGCCGGGCGAGCAGTACTTC | CASSTAPGQGPGEQYF
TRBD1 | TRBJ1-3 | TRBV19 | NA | TGTGCCAGTAGCAGGACAGGGAATGGCGGAAACACCATATATTTT | CASSRTGNGGNTIYF
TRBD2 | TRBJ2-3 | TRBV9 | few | TGTGCCAGCAGCCCAGGACTAGCAGAAATTAGAACGCAGTATTTT | CASSPGLAEIRTQYF
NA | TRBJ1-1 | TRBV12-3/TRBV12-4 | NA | TGTGCCAGCAGTTCCACAATGAACACTGAAGCTTTCTTT | CASSSTMNTEAFF
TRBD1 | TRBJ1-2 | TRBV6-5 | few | TGTGCCAGCACTCCGGGACAGGGGGAAAGTGGCTACACCTTC | CASTPGQGESGYTF
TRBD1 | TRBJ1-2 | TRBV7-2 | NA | TGTGCCAGCAGCCCCGTGGGACAGGGAAAGATCTACACCTTC | CASSPVGQGKIYTF
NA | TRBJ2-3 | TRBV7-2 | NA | TGTGCCAGCAGCTTATTTCGAGCTAGCACAGATACGCAGTATTTT | CASSLFRASTDTQYF
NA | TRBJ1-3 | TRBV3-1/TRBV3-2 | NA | TGTGCCAGCAGCCAAGGTCGACAGGAGTGGATTTCTGGAAACACCATATATTTT | CASSQGRQEWISGNTIYF
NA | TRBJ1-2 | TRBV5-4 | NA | TGTGCCAGCAGCTTGGAGGCAGACCCTCGAGGGTATGGCTACACCTTC | CASSLEADPRGYGYTF